This TCR beta chain is from a study of blood T cell repertoires in COVID-19. The overall study: The United States, Italy and Spain were the sources of the acute and convalescent COVID-19 samples.

Germline loops: CDR1 GTSNPN, CDR2 SVGIG (reference sequence). The CDR3 extends over 15 amino acids. The V end was cut by 0 bases, the J end by 2 bases, with 11 bases between. Only in-frame clones appear in the TCRdb table, and some are missing; sequencing was by immunoSEQ multiplex PCR. The sample includes about 180,000 clones, around 89% seen only once; the top ten take around 4%. The sequence was collected from a woman younger than 45 with acute or convalescent COVID-19. The sequenced sample was peripheral blood. The chain is built from TRBV30 and TRBJ1-3; D is ambiguous. The CDR3 sequence is CAWSVGLGTGNTIYF. Here the CDR3 DNA reads TGTGCCTGGAGTGTAGGACTTGGGACTGGAAACACCATATATTTT.